This T cell receptor beta chain was captured by sequencing in a study of cytomegalovirus exposure and HLA in healthy donors. Clones were sequenced by immunoSEQ multiplex PCR, and TCRdb holds only the in-frame ones, with some missing. The data show more than 300,000 clones, 70% to 90% seen once. CDR3 size: 16 residues. Trimming removed 2 bases from V and 5 bases from J, with 19 bases in between. CDR1 SGHTA and CDR2 FQGNSA come from the germline V gene. Among the roughly 120 subjects of the validation cohort, separate from the roughly 730-subject first cohort, were the donors. This sequence originates from a woman younger than 30 in good health and CMV-seronegative. The sequenced sample was PBMCs. This sequence joins TRBV7-2 and TRBJ2-7; D might be TRBD2 (7 bases). The CDR3 spells CASSLMGRGNGDEQYF. The CDR3 coding sequence is TGTGCCAGCAGCTTAATGGGGAGGGGGAACGGGGACGAGCAGTACTTC.